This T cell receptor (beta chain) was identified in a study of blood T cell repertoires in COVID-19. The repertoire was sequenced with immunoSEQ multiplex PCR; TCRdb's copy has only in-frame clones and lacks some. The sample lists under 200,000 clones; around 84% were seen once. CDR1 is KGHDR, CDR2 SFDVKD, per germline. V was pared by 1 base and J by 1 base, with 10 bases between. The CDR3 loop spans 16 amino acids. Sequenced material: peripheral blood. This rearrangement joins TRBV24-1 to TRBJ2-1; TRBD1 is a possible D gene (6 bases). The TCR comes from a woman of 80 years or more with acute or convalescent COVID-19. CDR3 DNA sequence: TGTGCCACCAGTGATTTAGGGGGAACATCCTACAATGAGCAGTTCTTC. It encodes CATSDLGGTSYNEQFF.